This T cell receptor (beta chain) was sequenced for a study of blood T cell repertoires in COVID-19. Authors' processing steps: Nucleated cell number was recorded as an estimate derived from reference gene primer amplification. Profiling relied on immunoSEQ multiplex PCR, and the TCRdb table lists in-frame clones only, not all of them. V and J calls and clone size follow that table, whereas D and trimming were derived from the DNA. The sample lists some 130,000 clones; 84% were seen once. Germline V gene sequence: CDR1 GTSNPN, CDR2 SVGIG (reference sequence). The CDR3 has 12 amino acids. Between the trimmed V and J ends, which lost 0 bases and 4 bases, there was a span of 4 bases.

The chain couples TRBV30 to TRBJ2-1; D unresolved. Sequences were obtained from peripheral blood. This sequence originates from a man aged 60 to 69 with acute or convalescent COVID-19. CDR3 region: CAWSVRYNEQFF. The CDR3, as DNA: TGTGCCTGGAGTGTACGGTACAATGAGCAGTTCTTC.